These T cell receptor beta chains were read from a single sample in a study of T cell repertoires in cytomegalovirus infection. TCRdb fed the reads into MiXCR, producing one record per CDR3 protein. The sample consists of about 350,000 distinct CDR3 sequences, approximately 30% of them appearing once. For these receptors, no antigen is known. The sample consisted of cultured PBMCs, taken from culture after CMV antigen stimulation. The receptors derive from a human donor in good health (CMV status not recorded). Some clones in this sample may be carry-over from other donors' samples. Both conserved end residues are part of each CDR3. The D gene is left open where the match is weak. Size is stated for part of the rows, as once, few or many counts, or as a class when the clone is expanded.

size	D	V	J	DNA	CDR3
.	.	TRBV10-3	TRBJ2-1	TGTGCCATCAGGACGGGGGAAAACAATGAGCAGTTCTTC	CAIRTGENNEQFF
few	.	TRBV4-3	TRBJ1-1	TGCGCCAGCAGCCAAGACAGAGGGGACACTGAAGCTTTCTTT	CASSQDRGDTEAFF
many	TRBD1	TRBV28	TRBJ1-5	TGTGCCAGCAGCCGTGGGACAGGCCGCCTGGGGCCCCAGCATTTT	CASSRGTGRLGPQHF
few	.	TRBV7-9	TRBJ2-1	TGTGCCAGCAGGGTTGAGACGGCCGGGGATGAGCAGTTCTTC	CASRVETAGDEQFF
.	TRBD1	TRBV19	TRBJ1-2	TGTGCCAGTAGTGACAGGGGGCTAGAAGGCTACACCTTC	CASSDRGLEGYTF
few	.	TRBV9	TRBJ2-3	TGTGCCAGCAGCGTAGTCGGGGAGGCAGGAGATACGCAGTATTTT	CASSVVGEAGDTQYF
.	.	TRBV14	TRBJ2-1	TGTGCCAGCAGCCAACCAGGGGTGAATGAGCAGTTCTTC	CASSQPGVNEQFF
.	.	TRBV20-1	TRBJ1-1	TGCAGTGCTAGAAGGCCCAATGTTGGTATGCAGGCTTTCTTT	CSARRPNVGMQAFF
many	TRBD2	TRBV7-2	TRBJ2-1	TGTGCCAGCAGCTCTAGCGGGAGTACGAATGAGCAGTTCTTC	CASSSSGSTNEQFF
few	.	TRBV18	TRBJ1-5	TGTGCCAGCTCACCGAACAGGGATCAGCCCCAGCATTTT	CASSPNRDQPQHF
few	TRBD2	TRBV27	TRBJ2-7	TGTGCCAGCAGTATCACGAAGACTAGCGGGAGTAAACAGGGATACGAGCAGTACTTC	CASSITKTSGSKQGYEQYF
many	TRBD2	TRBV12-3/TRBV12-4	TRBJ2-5	TGTGCCAGCAGCTTCGGGGGGGAGACCCAGTACTTC	CASSFGGETQYF
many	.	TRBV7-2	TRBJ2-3	TGTGCCAGCAGCCTAAGGACGTACCCCACAGATACGCAGTATTTT	CASSLRTYPTDTQYF
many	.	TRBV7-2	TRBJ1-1	TGTGCCAGCAGCCCGTACACTGAAGCTTTCTTT	CASSPYTEAFF
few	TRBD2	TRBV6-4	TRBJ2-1	TGTGCCAGCAGTCCCCTTGGACTAGCGGGAGTAAAAAATGAGCAGTTCTTC	CASSPLGLAGVKNEQFF
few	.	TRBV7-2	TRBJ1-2	TGTGCCAGCAGCTCGCGGGGGGGGGGTAACTATGGCTACACCTTC	CASSSRGGGNYGYTF
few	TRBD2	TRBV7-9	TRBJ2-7	TGTGCCAGCAGCCAAAGCGGGGGGAGCTCCTACGAGCAGTACTTC	CASSQSGGSSYEQYF
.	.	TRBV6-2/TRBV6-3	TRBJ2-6	TGTGCCAGCAGTCTAGATGGACCTGGGGCCAACGTCCTGACTTTC	CASSLDGPGANVLTF
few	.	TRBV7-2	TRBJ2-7	TGTGCCAGCAGCCCGGTGGGGAGCTCCTACGAGCAGTACTTC	CASSPVGSSYEQYF
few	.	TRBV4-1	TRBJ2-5	TGCGCCAGCAGCCAAGATGGACCGGGAGTGGGGGAGACCCAGTACTTC	CASSQDGPGVGETQYF
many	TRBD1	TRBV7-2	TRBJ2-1	TGTGCCAGCAGCTTATGGGGCGGGCTAGGGGGCGATGAGCAGTTCTTC	CASSLWGGLGGDEQFF
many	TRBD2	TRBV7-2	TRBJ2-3	TGTGCCAGCAGCAAATCTAGCGGGAGGGCAGATACGCAGTATTTT	CASSKSSGRADTQYF
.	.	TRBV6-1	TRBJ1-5	TGTGCCAGCAGTAGGCAGTACAATCAGCCCCAGCATTTT	CASSRQYNQPQHF
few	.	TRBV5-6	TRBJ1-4	TGTGCCAGCAGCTACCGGGACGGCTATGAAAAACTGTTTTTT	CASSYRDGYEKLFF
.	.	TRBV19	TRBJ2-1	TGTGCCAGTAGAGGGGATCTAGCATATGAGCAGTTCTTC	CASRGDLAYEQFF
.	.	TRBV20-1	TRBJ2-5	TGCAGTGCTAGACACGGAGTCCAAGAGACCCAGTACTTC	CSARHGVQETQYF
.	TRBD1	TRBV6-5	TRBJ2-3	TGTGCCAGCAGTCCGGACAGGGGAGGCACAGATACGCAGTATTTT	CASSPDRGGTDTQYF
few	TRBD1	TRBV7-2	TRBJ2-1	TGTGCCAGCAGCTTTGGGACAGAGTACAATGAGCAGTTCTTC	CASSFGTEYNEQFF
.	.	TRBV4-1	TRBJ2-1	TGCGCCAGCAGCCAAGCACACTTTCCGGGCCTCCAACCGGCCCATGAGCAGTTCTTC	CASSQAHFPGLQPAHEQFF
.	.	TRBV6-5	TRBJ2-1	.	CASSSSRGGTYNEQFF
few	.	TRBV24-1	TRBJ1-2	TGTGCCACCAGTGAGAACCGGCGAAACTATGGCTACACCTTC	CATSENRRNYGYTF
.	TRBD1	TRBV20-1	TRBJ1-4	TGCAGTGGACAGGGTGGCGTGGCTGAAAAACTGTTTTTT	CSGQGGVAEKLFF
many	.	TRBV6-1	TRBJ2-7	TGTGCCAGCAAGGTTCGACAGGAAAATATGTACGAGCAGTACTTC	CASKVRQENMYEQYF
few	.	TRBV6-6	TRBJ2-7	TGTGCCAGCAGTTACTCAAGGGGGGACAGCAGTTTCTACGAGCAGTACTTC	CASSYSRGDSSFYEQYF
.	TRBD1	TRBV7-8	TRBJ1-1	TGTGCCAGCAGCTTCCCTCGGACAGGGATGAACACTGAAGCTTTCTTT	CASSFPRTGMNTEAFF
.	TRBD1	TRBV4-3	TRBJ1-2	TGCGCCAGCAGCCAAGGGACAGGGACCTATGGCTACACCTTC	CASSQGTGTYGYTF
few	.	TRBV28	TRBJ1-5	TGTGCCAGCAGGGGCAGTCTGGGAAGCAATCAGCCCCAGCATTTT	CASRGSLGSNQPQHF
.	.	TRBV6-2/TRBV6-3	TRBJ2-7	TGTGCCAGCAGTTACCCGCCCGACAGGTCCTTATCCTACGAGCAGTACTTC	CASSYPPDRSLSYEQYF
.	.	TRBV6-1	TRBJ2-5	TGTGCCAGCCGTCAAGACAGTAGGGAGACCCAGTACTTC	CASRQDSRETQYF
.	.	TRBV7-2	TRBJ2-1	TGTGCCAGCAGCTTAGATGGCCCGAATGAGCAGTTCTTC	CASSLDGPNEQFF
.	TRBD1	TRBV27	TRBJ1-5	TGTGCCAGCAGTTTAAAGGGACAGGGGCCATATAGCAATCAGCCCCAGCATTTT	CASSLKGQGPYSNQPQHF
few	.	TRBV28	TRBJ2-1	TGTGCCAGCAGTTGGCCAGGGGACTACAATGAGCAGTTCTTC	CASSWPGDYNEQFF
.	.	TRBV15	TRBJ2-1	TGTGCCACCAGCAGAGATCAGTACAGAACCTACAATGAGCAGTTCTTC	CATSRDQYRTYNEQFF
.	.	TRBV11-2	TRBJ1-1	TGTGCCAGCAGCTTAGATTCCCCCGGACGACAGTTCACTGAAGCTTTCTTT	CASSLDSPGRQFTEAFF
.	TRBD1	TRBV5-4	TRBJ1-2	TGTGCCAGCAGCTTGGGACTGACAGGGTCCAACTATGGCTACACCTTC	CASSLGLTGSNYGYTF
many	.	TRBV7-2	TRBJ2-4	TGTGCCAGCAGCCGGGAACCCCCCTTCAAAAACATTCAGTACTTC	CASSREPPFKNIQYF
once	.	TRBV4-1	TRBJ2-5	TGCGCCAGCAGCCGAGAGCCAGGGTTGGCAGAGACCCAGTACTTC	CASSREPGLAETQYF
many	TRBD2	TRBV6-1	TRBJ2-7	TGTGCCAGCACCCCCTTAGCGGGAAGCTCCTACGAGCAGTACTTC	CASTPLAGSSYEQYF
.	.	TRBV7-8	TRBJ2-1	TGTGCCAGCAGCCCCGCCGGGCCGTCCCATGAGCAGTTCTTC	CASSPAGPSHEQFF
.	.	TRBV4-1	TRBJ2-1	TGCGCCAGCAGCCAAACCCCGACAGATTACAATGAGCAGTTCTTC	CASSQTPTDYNEQFF
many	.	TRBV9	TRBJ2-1	TGTGCCAGCAGCGTAGGAAGTGCGGTCTACAATGAGCAGTTCTTC	CASSVGSAVYNEQFF